This T cell receptor (beta chain) was recorded in a study of OX40 agonist ivuxolimab in advanced cancers. The table came from immunoSEQ multiplex PCR; TCRdb's copy has only in-frame clones and leaves some out. The sample holds 99,000 or so clones, more than 85% seen once. The V gene end was trimmed by 5 bases and the J gene end by 7 bases; junction bases not matched to a gene: 14. CDR1 is SGHTA, CDR2 FQGNSA, per germline. The CDR3 totals 17 residues. This clonotype was obtained from an adult with an advanced solid tumor such as melanoma, head and neck, liver or kidney cancer. The source was CD4+ or CD8+ T cells sorted from blood, collected in a trial of the OX40 agonist ivuxolimab. The gene calls are TRBV7-2 and TRBJ2-7; the match to TRBD2 covers 13 bases. CDR3 in amino acids: CASSRPSGTSGAREQYF. Here the CDR3 DNA reads TGTGCCAGCAGCCGCCCTTCCGGGACTAGCGGGGCTAGGGAGCAGTACTTC.